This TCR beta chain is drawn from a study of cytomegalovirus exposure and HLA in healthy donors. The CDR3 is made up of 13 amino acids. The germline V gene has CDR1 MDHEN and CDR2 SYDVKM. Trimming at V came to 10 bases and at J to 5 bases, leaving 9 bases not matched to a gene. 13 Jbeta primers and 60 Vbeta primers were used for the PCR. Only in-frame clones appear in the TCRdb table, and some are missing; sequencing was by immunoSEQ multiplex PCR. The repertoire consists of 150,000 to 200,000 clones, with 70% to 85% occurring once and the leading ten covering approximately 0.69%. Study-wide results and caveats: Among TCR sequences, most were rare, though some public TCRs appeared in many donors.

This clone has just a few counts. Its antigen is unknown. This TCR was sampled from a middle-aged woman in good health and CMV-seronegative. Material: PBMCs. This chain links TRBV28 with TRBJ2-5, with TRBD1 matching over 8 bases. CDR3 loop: CATTAGGRETQYF. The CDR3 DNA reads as TGTGCCACCACTGCAGGGGGCAGGGAGACCCAGTACTTC.